Following are 5 T cell receptor beta chains from one sample sequenced in a study of beta chain features in type 1 diabetes. As every portion of the isolated RNA was reverse transcribed, the sequencing read expressed TCRB transcripts. Here immunoSEQ multiplex PCR was the method, and the copy in TCRdb shows in-frame clones only, minus some. The data hold about half a million clones, with approximately 31% observed a single time. Sequencing was performed on naive CD4+ T cells from blood. The receptors stem from a man aged 18 to 35 in good health.

The chain has TRBV19 and TRBJ2-2; 10 bases agree with TRBD2. The V gene end was trimmed by 4 bases and the J gene end by 2 bases; junction bases not matched to a gene: 7. The CDR3 is made up of 17 amino acids. CDR1 LNHDA and CDR2 SQIVND come from the germline V gene (reference sequence). The CDR3 DNA sequence: TGTGCCAGTAGTAAGAGGACTAGCGGAACTAACACCGGGGAGCTGTTTTTT. Amino acids: CASSKRTSGTNTGELFF.

On this clone: This sample also contains other DNA sequences that code for the same CDR3. This chain joins TRBV29-1 and TRBJ2-3, with D unresolved. This CDR3 is built from 12 residues. Germline loops: CDR1 SQVTM, CDR2 ANQGSEA. Trimming left V 4 bases short and J 3 bases short, with 8 bases between. The CDR3 spells CSVGSRTDTQYF. As DNA, the CDR3 is TGCAGCGTTGGTAGTAGGACAGATACGCAGTATTTT.

This clone turned up a few times. The genes are TRBV29-1 and TRBJ2-5; 8 bases are shared with TRBD1. In germline, CDR1 is SQVTM, CDR2 ANQGSEA. This CDR3 spans 14 amino acids. V lost 2 bases and J lost 0; bases outside the gene matches: 2. CDR3 DNA: TGCAGCGTTGAACACAGGGGGAACCAAGAGACCCAGTACTTC. Protein product: CSVEHRGNQETQYF.

V and J are TRBV19 and TRBJ2-7, with D maybe TRBD2 (5 bases). Trimming removed 0 bases from V and 0 bases from J, with 6 bases in between. Germline loops: CDR1 LNHDA, CDR2 SQIVND (reference sequence). CDR3 length: 14 amino acids. The CDR3 here is CASSIEDSSYEQYF. CDR3 sequence (DNA): TGTGCCAGTAGTATAGAGGACTCCTCCTACGAGCAGTACTTC.

V is TRBV15 and J is TRBJ1-4; D gene ambiguous. The V gene's germline CDR1 is LNHNV and CDR2 YYDKDF (reference sequence). This CDR3 region has 16 residues. V dropped 0 bases and J dropped 0 bases, with 8 bases sitting between them. The CDR3 region has the DNA TGTGCCACCAGCAGAGAGGCAACCGCAACTAATGAAAAACTGTTTTTT. Translated, it gives CATSREATATNEKLFF.